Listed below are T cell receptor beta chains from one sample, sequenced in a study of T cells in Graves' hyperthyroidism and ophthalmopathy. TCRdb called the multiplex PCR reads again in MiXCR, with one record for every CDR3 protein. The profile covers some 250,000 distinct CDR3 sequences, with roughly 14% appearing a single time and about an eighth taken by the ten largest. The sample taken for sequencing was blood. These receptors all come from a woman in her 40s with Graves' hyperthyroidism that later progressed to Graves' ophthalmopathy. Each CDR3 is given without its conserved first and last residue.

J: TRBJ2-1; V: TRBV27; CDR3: ASSPSLSEQF
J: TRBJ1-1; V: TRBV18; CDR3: ASSPLGENTEAF
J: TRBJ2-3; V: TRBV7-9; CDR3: ASSLVSDTQY
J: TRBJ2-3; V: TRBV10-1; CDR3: ASSDTGYTDTQY
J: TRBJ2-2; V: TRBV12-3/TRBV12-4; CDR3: ASSSRDRGAGELF
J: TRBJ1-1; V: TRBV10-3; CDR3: AIKGLADTEAF
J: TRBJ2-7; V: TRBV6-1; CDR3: ANSGQPMGYEQY
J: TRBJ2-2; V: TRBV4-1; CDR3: ASSRRDRDTGELF
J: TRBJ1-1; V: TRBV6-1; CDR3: ANSATTKKQGIRDTEAF
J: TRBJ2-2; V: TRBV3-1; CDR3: ASSPTGELF
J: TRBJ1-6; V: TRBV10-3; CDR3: AIRGGFDNSPLH
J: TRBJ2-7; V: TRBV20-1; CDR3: SASLTSGRADEQY
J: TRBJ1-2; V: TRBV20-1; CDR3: KIRVGAELNYGYT
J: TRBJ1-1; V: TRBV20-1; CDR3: SARQGDTEAF
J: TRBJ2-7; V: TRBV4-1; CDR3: ASSLGTSGDYEQY
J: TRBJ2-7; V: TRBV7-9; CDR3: ASSRTGGFYEQY
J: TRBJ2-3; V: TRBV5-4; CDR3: ASSLGGEPLDTQY
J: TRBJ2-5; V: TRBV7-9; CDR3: ASSLLASGKQETQY